The text below deals with one T cell receptor beta chain. Antigen specificity is unknown. The entry originates in a study of response to subunit inactivated influenza vaccine. Study-level results: A suggestion made by the authors is that each seasonal influenza vaccination recruits few new T cells.

TCRdb re-called the RT-PCR reads through MiXCR, storing one row per CDR3 protein. This sample has about 500,000 distinct CDR3 sequences; about 15% occur once, and the top ten carry roughly 3.1%. CDR1 and CDR2 (germline): SGHVS, FQNEAQ. V lost 5 bases to trimming and J lost 7 bases, with 15 bases between them. This CDR3 comprises 15 residues. This clonotype was obtained from a man aged 45 to 75 who received an inactivated influenza vaccine. The specimen was CD4+ T cells sorted from PBMCs, collected less than 30 months after vaccination. V gene TRBV7-8 combines with J gene TRBJ1-6; maybe TRBD1 (5 bases). This CDR3 reads CASSASGTGNSPLHF. As DNA, the CDR3 is TGTGCCAGCAGCGCCTCCGGGACGGGGAATTCACCCCTCCACTTT.